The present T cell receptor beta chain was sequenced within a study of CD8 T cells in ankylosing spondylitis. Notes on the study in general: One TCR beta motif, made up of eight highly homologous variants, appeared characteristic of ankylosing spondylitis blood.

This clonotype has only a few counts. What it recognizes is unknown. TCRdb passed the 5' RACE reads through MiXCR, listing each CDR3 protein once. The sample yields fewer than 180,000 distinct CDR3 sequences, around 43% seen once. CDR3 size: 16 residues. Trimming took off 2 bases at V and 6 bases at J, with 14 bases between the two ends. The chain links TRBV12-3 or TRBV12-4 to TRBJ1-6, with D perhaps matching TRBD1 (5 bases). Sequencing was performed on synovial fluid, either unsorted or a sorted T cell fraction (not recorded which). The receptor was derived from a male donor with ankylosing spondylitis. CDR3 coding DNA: TGTGCCAGCAGTTTACGGGGCGCGAGGGGTAATTCACCCCTCCACTTT. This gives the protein CASSLRGARGNSPLHF.